What follows are 32 T cell receptor beta chains derived from one specimen sequenced in a study of blood T cell repertoires in COVID-19. The method was immunoSEQ multiplex PCR; TCRdb's version includes in-frame clones alone and lacks a portion of them. The sample lists around 170,000 clones; around two thirds were seen once. Material for sequencing was peripheral blood. Receptor source: a woman older than 75 with acute or convalescent COVID-19.

The chain employs TRBV10-3 and TRBJ2-2, with 12 bases identical to TRBD2. Germline values: CDR1 ENHRY, CDR2 SYGVKD. Trimming removed 5 bases from V and 5 bases from J; junction bases left unmatched: 9. The CDR3 consists of 17 residues. This CDR3 is CAISSSGGTSGTGELFF. In DNA, the CDR3 is TGTGCCATCAGTTCTTCAGGAGGGACTAGCGGGACCGGGGAGCTGTTTTTT.

The chain joins TRBV4-1 to TRBJ2-1, with 14 bases fitting TRBD2. CDR1 MGHRA and CDR2 YSYEKL come from the germline V gene. The CDR3 consists of 18 residues. Trimming removed 1 base from V and 7 bases from J; junction bases left unmatched: 9. In nucleotides, the CDR3 is TGCGCCAGCAGCCAAGGCCTGACTAGCGGGAGGGTTTGGAATGAGCAGTTCTTC. Translated, it gives CASSQGLTSGRVWNEQFF.

This chain links TRBV9 with TRBJ2-2; D is uncertain. Trimming pared 2 bases from V and 1 base from J, leaving 9 bases between. The CDR3 has 15 amino acids. Germline assignment: CDR1 SGDLS and CDR2 YYNGEE. In DNA form, the CDR3 reads TGTGCCAGCAGCGTCTCTGGGCAGAACACCGGGGAGCTGTTTTTT. Its protein product is CASSVSGQNTGELFF.

This clone was seen a few times. The chain employs TRBV27 and TRBJ2-1; TRBD2 matches 8 bases. The CDR3 consists of 15 residues. Per the germline V gene, CDR1 is MNHEY and CDR2 is SMNVEV (reference sequence). Trimming took 3 bases from V and 7 from J; bases not matched to a gene: 8. CDR3 amino acids: CASSFSGGRLNEQFF. Here the CDR3 DNA reads TGTGCCAGCAGTTTTTCTGGCGGGAGGCTGAATGAGCAGTTCTTC.

The J gene is TRBJ1-2, the V gene TRBV28, with D hard to call. This CDR3 spans 13 amino acids. Germline V gives CDR1 MDHEN, CDR2 SYDVKM. Between the trimmed V and J ends, which lost 3 bases and 4 bases, there was a span of 9 bases. In nucleotides, the CDR3 is TGTGCCAGCAGTTTTCAACAGAGCTATGGCTACACCTTC. Translated, it gives CASSFQQSYGYTF.

This chain connects TRBV4-2 to TRBJ2-3; 8 nucleotides agree with TRBD1. This CDR3 contains 16 residues. Germline CDR1 reads LGHNA; CDR2 reads YNFKEQ. The junction had 11 bases not matched to a gene; V was cut back by 0 bases and J by 9 bases. CDR3 region: CASSQDTDRETPTQYF. CDR3 in DNA: TGTGCCAGCAGCCAAGATACGGACAGGGAGACGCCGACGCAGTATTTT.

This sequence joins TRBV5-1 and TRBJ1-4, with 8 bases fitting TRBD1. The CDR3 totals 14 residues. The ends lost 3 bases at V and 4 bases at J; junction bases unmatched: 2. Germline-derived CDR1 and CDR2 are SGHRS and YFSETQ. The DNA of the CDR3 is TGCGCCAGCAGCTACAGGGGGAATAATGAAAAACTGTTTTTT. Translation: CASSYRGNNEKLFF.

This clone was detected once. The V gene is TRBV27, the J gene TRBJ2-1; 8 positions match TRBD2. The CDR3 has 17 amino acids. CDR1 and CDR2 (germline): MNHEY, SMNVEV (reference sequence). The V gene end was trimmed by 5 bases and the J gene end by 5 bases; junction bases not matched to a gene: 14. The CDR3 reads CASSPQAGVVGNNEQFF. The CDR3 coding sequence is TGTGCCAGCAGTCCTCAAGCGGGAGTGGTGGGAAACAATGAGCAGTTCTTC.

The CDR3 sequence: CASRGPEGVPGELFF. CDR3 DNA sequence: TGTGCCAGCAGAGGACCCGAGGGGGTCCCCGGGGAGCTGTTTTTT. J is TRBJ2-2 and V is TRBV6-5; possible D gene TRBD1, 6 bases. V gave up 6 bases and J gave up 6 bases, with 17 bases separating them. There are 15 residues in the CDR3. Germline V gene lookup returns CDR1 MNHEY and CDR2 SVGAGI.

In its sample, this clone was seen many times. The rearrangement uses TRBV28 and TRBJ2-7; TRBD1 aligns across 9 bases. Germline trimming cut 5 bases from V and 6 bases from J; bases unmatched to any gene: 5. The germline V gene has CDR1 MDHEN and CDR2 SYDVKM. CDR3 length equals 13 residues. The CDR3 sequence is CASSPRQGVEQYF. The CDR3 DNA follows: TGTGCCAGCAGTCCAAGACAGGGGGTCGAGCAGTACTTC.

This clone was counted once. V usage is TRBV27 and J usage is TRBJ2-5; either TRBD1 or TRBD2 may supply D (6 bases each). Deletions cut 6 bases from V and 5 bases from J, with 16 bases between. CDR1 is MNHEY and CDR2 is SMNVEV in the germline V gene (reference sequence). The CDR3 is made up of 14 amino acids. CDR3 in amino acids: CASRLQGGPETQYF. For the CDR3, the DNA is TGTGCCAGCAGATTACAGGGAGGTCCGGAGACCCAGTACTTC.

This clone was seen a handful of times. The rearrangement links TRBV28 to TRBJ2-1; 7 bases are shared with TRBD1. Per germline, CDR1 MDHEN and CDR2 SYDVKM. The CDR3 has 16 residues. Trimming removed 6 bases from V and 0 bases from J; junction bases left unmatched: 8. The CDR3 sequence is CASSRVRQGSYNEQFF. Written as DNA, the CDR3 is TGTGCCAGCAGCCGTGTCCGACAGGGCTCCTACAATGAGCAGTTCTTC.

CDR3 in amino acids: CAWKVAGGYEQYF. The CDR3 bases are TGTGCCTGGAAGGTAGCGGGAGGCTACGAGCAGTACTTC. This chain links TRBV30 with TRBJ2-7; 10 nucleotides line up with TRBD2. CDR3 length: 13 amino acids. Germline CDR1 and CDR2: GTSNPN and SVGIG (reference sequence). V shed 4 bases and J 3 bases; nucleotides not matched to a gene: 3.

As regards this clone: A read error may account for a junction end that differs from germline. In DNA form, the CDR3 reads TGTGCCAGTAGCCCAACCGACAGGGCTAAAGCGGACTTC. Translation: CASSPTDRAKADF. The V gene is TRBV19, the J gene TRBJ2-5; 7 bases fit TRBD1. This CDR3 contains 13 residues. From germline, CDR1 is LNHDA and CDR2 SQIVND (reference sequence).

The rearrangement uses TRBV5-1 and TRBJ2-1, with 10 bases that match TRBD2. The CDR3 has 16 residues. J lost 8 bases, V lost 0 bases, and 8 bases had no gene match. CDR1 and CDR2 (germline): SGHRS, YFSETQ. The CDR3 region has the DNA TGCGCCAGCAGCTTGGGACCTAGCGGGAGTTGGGATGAGCAGTTCTTC. Amino acid sequence: CASSLGPSGSWDEQFF.

The chain has TRBV9 and TRBJ2-1; TRBD2 aligns across 9 bases. J lost 4 bases, V lost 2 bases, and 4 bases had no gene match. CDR1 and CDR2 from the germline V gene are SGDLS and YYNGEE. This CDR3 has 15 residues. The CDR3 region has the DNA TGTGCCAGCAGCGTTTCTCTAGCGGGGTACAATGAGCAGTTCTTC. This encodes CASSVSLAGYNEQFF.

The rearrangement uses TRBV15 and TRBJ1-4; possible D gene TRBD1, 5 bases. V was pared by 0 bases and J by 13 bases, with 15 bases between. The CDR3 length is 14 residues. Per germline, CDR1 LNHNV and CDR2 YYDKDF (reference sequence). The CDR3 DNA follows: TGTGCCACCAGCAGAGATCTACAGGTTGATAGACTGTTTTTT. This sequence encodes CATSRDLQVDRLFF. Complete variable domain (other parts from reference TRBV15 and TRBJ1-4): DAMVIQNPRYQVTQFGKPVTLSCSQTLNHNVMYWYQQKSSQAPKLLFHYYDKDFNNEADTPDNFQSRRPNTSFCFLDIRSPGLGDTAMYLCATSRDLQVDRLFFGSGTQLSVL.

This chain joins TRBV27 and TRBJ2-3, with D hard to call. CDR3 length: 11 residues. Germline CDR1 MNHEY, CDR2 SMNVEV (reference sequence). The V gene lost 7 bases and the J gene lost 7 bases, with 9 bases spanning the gap. This CDR3 reads CASTSGNTQYF. In DNA, the CDR3 is TGTGCCAGCACCTCCGGTAATACGCAGTATTTT.

The chain uses TRBV10-3 and TRBJ1-5; 8 bases are shared with TRBD1. Germline CDR1 and CDR2: ENHRY and SYGVKD. J was trimmed by 5 bases and V by 9 bases; bases with no gene match: 6. The CDR3 contains 13 residues. The CDR3 DNA sequence: TGTGCCATATGTTTGGGACAGGATCAGCCCCAGCATTTT. Encoded protein: CAICLGQDQPQHF.

Worth noting for this clone: At one end the junction does not follow the germline gene, possibly because of a read error. The chain recombines TRBV6-5 with TRBJ2-3, with 9 bases lining up with TRBD1. The germline CDR1 and CDR2 sequences are MNHEY and SVGAGI. The CDR3 contains 16 residues. CDR3 residues: CASSNSGTGSTDTQYF. The CDR3 DNA is TGTGCCAGCAGTAACTCGGGGACAGGGAGCACAGATACGCAGTATTTT.

This sequence joins TRBV19 and TRBJ2-3; D is possibly TRBD2 (5 bases). Between the trimmed V and J ends, which lost 7 bases and 3 bases, there was a span of 17 bases. Germline lookup yields CDR1 LNHDA and CDR2 SQIVND (reference sequence). The CDR3 runs 15 residues. For the CDR3, the DNA is TGTGCCAGTACCATGGGATTTTCGGGAACAGATACGCAGTATTTT. Protein: CASTMGFSGTDTQYF.

In this sample, this clone turned up a few times. This sequence joins TRBV28 and TRBJ2-1; TRBD2 matches 13 bases. V was pared by 8 bases and J by 8 bases, with 12 bases of the junction left unmatched. Germline assignment: CDR1 MDHEN and CDR2 SYDVKM. CDR3 length equals 16 residues. CDR3 nucleotides: TGTGCCAGCGAGACTAGCGGGAGGACACCCCCCGATGAGCAGTTCTTC. Translated, it gives CASETSGRTPPDEQFF.

The chain employs TRBV19 and TRBJ1-1, with D hard to call. The CDR3 is made up of 15 amino acids. Per germline, CDR1 LNHDA and CDR2 SQIVND (reference sequence). V shed 3 bases and J shed 0 bases, with 11 bases lying between them. This CDR3 is CASSIPKQLNTEAFF. CDR3 in DNA: TGTGCCAGTAGTATCCCGAAACAGCTGAACACTGAAGCTTTCTTT.

V gene TRBV25-1 combines with J gene TRBJ2-2; TRBD2 matches 8 bases. CDR3 length: 16 residues. The trim removed 4 bases at V and 3 bases at J, leaving 7 bases unmatched. The germline gives CDR1 MGHDK, CDR2 SYGVNS. CDR3 bases: TGTGCCAGCAGTGGACCTCGGGAGGGGGACACCGGGGAGCTGTTTTTT. Translation gives CASSGPREGDTGELFF.

This clone is a singleton in its sample. The chain uses TRBV19 and TRBJ2-7; 11 nucleotides align to TRBD2. The CDR3 has 15 amino acids. The junction had 5 bases not matched to a gene; V was cut back by 5 bases and J by 2 bases. Germline loops: CDR1 LNHDA, CDR2 SQIVND (reference sequence). CDR3 bases: TGTGCCAGTAGTTTAGCGGGAGGGCCAACCTACGAGCAGTACTTC. Translating it yields CASSLAGGPTYEQYF.

The chain joins TRBV28 to TRBJ1-1; TRBD1 agrees at 8 bases. The CDR3 contains 14 residues. Germline trimming cut 2 bases from V and 8 bases from J; bases unmatched to any gene: 7. CDR1 and CDR2 (germline): MDHEN, SYDVKM. The CDR3 DNA sequence: TGTGCCAGCAGTTTACATACAGGGGGTACCGAAGCTTTCTTT. Translated: CASSLHTGGTEAFF.

This clone was seen only a few times. The V and J genes are TRBV3-1 (or the pseudogene TRBV3-2) and TRBJ1-1; weak D call: TRBD1 (6 bases). V was clipped by 0 bases and J by 1 base, with 12 bases between them. In germline, CDR1 is LGHDT, CDR2 YNNKEL (reference sequence). This CDR3 spans 16 amino acids. The CDR3 DNA reads as TGTGCCAGCAGCCAAGACGCGGGGGCTGCGAACACTGAAGCTTTCTTT. Protein sequence: CASSQDAGAANTEAFF.

The chain's CDR3 is CASTFQGARAGNTIYF. The CDR3, as DNA: TGTGCCAGTACTTTCCAAGGGGCCCGCGCTGGAAACACCATATATTTT. The chain joins TRBV19 to TRBJ1-3; tentative D call: TRBD1 (5 bases). V lost 7 bases to trimming and J lost 2 bases, with 18 bases between them. The CDR3 runs to 16 residues. Germline values: CDR1 LNHDA, CDR2 SQIVND (reference sequence).

This clone was seen repeatedly, ten times or more. The V gene is TRBV7-2, the J gene TRBJ2-2; D is unresolved. CDR3 size: 13 residues. CDR1 and CDR2 from the germline V gene are SGHTA and FQGNSA. Trimming removed 5 bases from V and 4 bases from J, with 8 bases in between. The chain's CDR3 is CASSRGFTGELFF. The CDR3 DNA reads TGTGCCAGCAGCCGAGGATTCACCGGGGAGCTGTTTTTT.

V and J are TRBV14 and TRBJ1-2; no clear D gene. The V end was cut by 1 base, the J end by 6 bases, with 15 bases between. This CDR3 comprises 15 residues. Germline V gene lookup returns CDR1 SGHDN and CDR2 FVKESK. CDR3 in amino acids: CASSQGSGNRHGYTF. The CDR3 nucleotides are TGTGCCAGCAGCCAAGGTTCGGGGAATCGCCATGGCTACACCTTC.

The J gene is TRBJ1-2, the V gene TRBV27; tentative D call: TRBD1 (6 bases). Germline V gene sequence: CDR1 MNHEY, CDR2 SMNVEV (reference sequence). The V and J ends lost 3 bases and 8 bases respectively, with 16 bases between them. This CDR3 is built from 14 residues. In nucleotides, the CDR3 is TGTGCCAGCAGTTTTTCCGTCGGGGGGCAAGGCTACACCTTC. Translating gives CASSFSVGGQGYTF.

J is TRBJ2-3 and V is TRBV5-1, with 11 bases aligning to TRBD2. The V gene's germline CDR1 is SGHRS and CDR2 YFSETQ. The CDR3 runs 16 residues. The ends lost 4 bases at V and 4 bases at J; junction bases unmatched: 8. CDR3 nucleotides: TGCGCCAGCAGCCCCGCACTAGCGGGAGATGCAGATACGCAGTATTTT. Translating gives CASSPALAGDADTQYF.